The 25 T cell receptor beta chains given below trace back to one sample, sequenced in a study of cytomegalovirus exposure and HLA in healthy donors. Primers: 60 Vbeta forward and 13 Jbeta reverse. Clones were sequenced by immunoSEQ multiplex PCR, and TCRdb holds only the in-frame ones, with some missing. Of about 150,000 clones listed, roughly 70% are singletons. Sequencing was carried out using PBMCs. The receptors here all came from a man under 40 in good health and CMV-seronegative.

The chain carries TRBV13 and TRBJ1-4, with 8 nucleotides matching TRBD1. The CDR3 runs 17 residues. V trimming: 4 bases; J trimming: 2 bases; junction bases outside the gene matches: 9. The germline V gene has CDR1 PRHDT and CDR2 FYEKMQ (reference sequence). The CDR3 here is CASSSSTGGITNEKLFF. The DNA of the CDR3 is TGTGCCAGCAGCTCCTCCACAGGGGGTATTACTAATGAAAAACTGTTTTTT.

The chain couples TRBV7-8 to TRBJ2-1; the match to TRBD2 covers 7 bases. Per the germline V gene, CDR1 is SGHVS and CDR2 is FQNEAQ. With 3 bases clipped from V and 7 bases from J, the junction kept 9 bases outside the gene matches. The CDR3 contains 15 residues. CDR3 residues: CASSLGRGGLNEQFF. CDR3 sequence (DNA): TGTGCCAGCAGCTTGGGTAGGGGAGGGCTAAATGAGCAGTTCTTC.

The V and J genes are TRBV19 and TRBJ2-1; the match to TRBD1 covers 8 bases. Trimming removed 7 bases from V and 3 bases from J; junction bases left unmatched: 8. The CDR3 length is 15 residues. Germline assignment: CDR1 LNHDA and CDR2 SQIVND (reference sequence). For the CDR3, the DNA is TGTGCCAGTACCGACAGGGGCCTGGGCTACAATGAGCAGTTCTTC. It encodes CASTDRGLGYNEQFF.

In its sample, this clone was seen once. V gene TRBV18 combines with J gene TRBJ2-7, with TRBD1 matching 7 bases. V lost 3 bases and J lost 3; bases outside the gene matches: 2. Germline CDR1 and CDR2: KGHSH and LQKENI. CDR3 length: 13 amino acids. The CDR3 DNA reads TGTGCCAGCTCACCCCGGGACAGCTACGAGCAGTACTTC. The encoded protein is CASSPRDSYEQYF.

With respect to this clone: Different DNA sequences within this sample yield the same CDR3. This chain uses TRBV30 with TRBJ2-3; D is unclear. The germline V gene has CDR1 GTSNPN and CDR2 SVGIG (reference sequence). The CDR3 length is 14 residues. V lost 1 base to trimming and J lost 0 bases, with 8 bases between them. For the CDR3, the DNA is TGTGCCTGGAGTGGCGGAACTAGCACAGATACGCAGTATTTT. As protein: CAWSGGTSTDTQYF.

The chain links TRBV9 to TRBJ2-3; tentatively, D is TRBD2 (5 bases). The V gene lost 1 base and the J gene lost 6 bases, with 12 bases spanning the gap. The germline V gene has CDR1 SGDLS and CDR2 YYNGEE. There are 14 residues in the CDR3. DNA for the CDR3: TGTGCCAGCAGCGTAACTAGGACCAGGGATACGCAGTATTTT. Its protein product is CASSVTRTRDTQYF.

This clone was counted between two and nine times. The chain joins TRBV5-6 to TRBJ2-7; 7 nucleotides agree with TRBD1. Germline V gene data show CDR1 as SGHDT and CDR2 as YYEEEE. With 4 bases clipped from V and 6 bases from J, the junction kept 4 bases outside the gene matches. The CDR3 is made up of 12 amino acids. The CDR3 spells CASSLGGGEQYF. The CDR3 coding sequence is TGTGCCAGCAGCCTAGGGGGCGGCGAGCAGTACTTC.

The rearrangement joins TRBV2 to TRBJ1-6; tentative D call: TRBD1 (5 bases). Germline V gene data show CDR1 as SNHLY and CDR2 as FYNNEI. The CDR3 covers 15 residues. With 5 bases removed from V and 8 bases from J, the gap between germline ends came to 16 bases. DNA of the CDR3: TGTGCCAGCAGTAAGGGGTCCTCTATCGATTCACCCCTCCACTTT. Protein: CASSKGSSIDSPLHF.

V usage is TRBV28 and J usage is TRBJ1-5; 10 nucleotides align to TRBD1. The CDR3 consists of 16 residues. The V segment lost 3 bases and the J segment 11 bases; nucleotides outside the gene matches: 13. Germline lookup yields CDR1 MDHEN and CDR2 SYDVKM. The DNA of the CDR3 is TGTGCCAGCAGTTTGAGACAGGGGGCTCGGCTAGTGGCCCAGCATTTT. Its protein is CASSLRQGARLVAQHF.

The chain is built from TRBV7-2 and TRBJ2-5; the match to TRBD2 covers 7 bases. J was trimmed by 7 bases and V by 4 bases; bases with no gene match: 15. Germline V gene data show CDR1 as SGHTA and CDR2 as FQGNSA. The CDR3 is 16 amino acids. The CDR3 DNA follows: TGTGCCAGCAGCTCCCCACTTTCGACTAGCTTGGCGACCCAGTACTTC. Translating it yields CASSSPLSTSLATQYF.

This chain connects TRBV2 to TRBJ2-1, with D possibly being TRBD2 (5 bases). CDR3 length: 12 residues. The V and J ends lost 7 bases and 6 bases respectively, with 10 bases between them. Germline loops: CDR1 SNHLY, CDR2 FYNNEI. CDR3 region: CASNREANEQFF. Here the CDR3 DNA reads TGTGCCAGCAACCGGGAAGCCAATGAGCAGTTCTTC.

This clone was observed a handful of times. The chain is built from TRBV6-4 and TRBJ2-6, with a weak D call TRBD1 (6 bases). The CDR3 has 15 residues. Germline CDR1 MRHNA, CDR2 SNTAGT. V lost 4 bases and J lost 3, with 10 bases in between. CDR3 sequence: CASSATGSGANVLTF. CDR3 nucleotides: TGTGCCAGCAGTGCTACAGGGAGTGGGGCCAACGTCCTGACTTTC.

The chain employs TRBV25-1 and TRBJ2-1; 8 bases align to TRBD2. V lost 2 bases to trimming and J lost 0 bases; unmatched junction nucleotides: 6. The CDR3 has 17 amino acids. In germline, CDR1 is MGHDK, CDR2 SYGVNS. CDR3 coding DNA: TGTGCCAGCAGTGAAAGGGAGCGGGGGCGCTCCTACAATGAGCAGTTCTTC. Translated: CASSERERGRSYNEQFF.

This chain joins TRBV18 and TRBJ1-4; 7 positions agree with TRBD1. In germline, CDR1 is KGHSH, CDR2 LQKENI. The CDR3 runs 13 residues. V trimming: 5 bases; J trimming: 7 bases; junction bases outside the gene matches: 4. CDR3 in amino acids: CASSSDRAEKLFF. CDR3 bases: TGTGCCAGCTCATCAGACAGGGCTGAAAAACTGTTTTTT.

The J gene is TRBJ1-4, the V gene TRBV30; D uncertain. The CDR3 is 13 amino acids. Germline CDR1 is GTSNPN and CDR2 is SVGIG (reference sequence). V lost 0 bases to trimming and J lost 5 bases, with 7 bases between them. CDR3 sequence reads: CAWSVQRNEKLFF. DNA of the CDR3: TGTGCCTGGAGTGTACAAAGAAATGAAAAACTGTTTTTT.

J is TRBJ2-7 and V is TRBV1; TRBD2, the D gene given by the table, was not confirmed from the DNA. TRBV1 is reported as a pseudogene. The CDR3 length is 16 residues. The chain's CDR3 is CTSSHVQAGGPYEQYF. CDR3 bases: TGCACCAGCAGCCATGTTCAGGCGGGGGGGCCCTACGAGCAGTACTTC.

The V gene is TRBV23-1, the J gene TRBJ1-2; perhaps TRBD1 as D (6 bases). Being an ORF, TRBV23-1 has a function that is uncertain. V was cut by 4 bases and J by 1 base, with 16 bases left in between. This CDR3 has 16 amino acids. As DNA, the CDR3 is TGCGCCAGCAGTCGAACAGGGCGAGTTGTTAACTATGGCTACACCTTC. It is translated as CASSRTGRVVNYGYTF.

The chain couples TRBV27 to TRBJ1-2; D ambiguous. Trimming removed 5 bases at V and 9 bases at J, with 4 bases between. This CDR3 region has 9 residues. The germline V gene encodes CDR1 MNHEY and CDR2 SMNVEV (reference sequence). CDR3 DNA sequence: TGTGCCAGCAGTAGCCGCTACACCTTC. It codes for CASSSRYTF.

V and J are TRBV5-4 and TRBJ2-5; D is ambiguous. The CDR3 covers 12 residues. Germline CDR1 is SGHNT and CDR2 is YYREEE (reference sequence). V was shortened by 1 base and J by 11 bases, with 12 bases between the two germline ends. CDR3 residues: CASSLFGSVQYF. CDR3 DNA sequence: TGTGCCAGCAGCTTGTTTGGCAGTGTGCAGTACTTC.

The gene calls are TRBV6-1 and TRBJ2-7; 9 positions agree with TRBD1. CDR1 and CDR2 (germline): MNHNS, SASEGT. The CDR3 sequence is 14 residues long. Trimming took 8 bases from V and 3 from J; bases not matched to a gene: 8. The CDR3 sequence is CASPGTGRVYEQYF. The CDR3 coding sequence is TGTGCCAGCCCCGGGACAGGGAGAGTCTACGAGCAGTACTTC.

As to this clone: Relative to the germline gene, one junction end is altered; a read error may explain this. This CDR3 reads CASSHSGGANTGELFF. DNA of the CDR3: TGTGCTAGCAGCCATAGCGGGGGGGCGAACACCGGGGAGCTGTTTTTT. The V and J genes are TRBV7-7 and TRBJ2-2, with TRBD2 identical over 11 bases. The germline gives CDR1 SSHAT, CDR2 FNYEAQ (reference sequence). The CDR3 is made up of 16 amino acids.

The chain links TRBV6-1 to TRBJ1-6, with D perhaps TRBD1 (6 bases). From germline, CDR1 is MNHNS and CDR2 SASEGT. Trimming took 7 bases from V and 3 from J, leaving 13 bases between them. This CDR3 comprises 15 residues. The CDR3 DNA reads TGTGCCAGCAAGGGACACGATAACTATAATTCACCCCTCCACTTT. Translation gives CASKGHDNYNSPLHF.

The CDR3 spells CASRDSRVTEAFF. The CDR3, as DNA: TGCGCCAGCAGGGACTCACGGGTTACTGAAGCTTTCTTT. V gene TRBV10-1 combines with J gene TRBJ1-1; D is uncertain. Trimming shortened V by 6 bases and J by 5 bases, and 13 bases separated the two germline ends. The CDR3 is 13 residues long. Germline assignment: CDR1 WNHNN and CDR2 SYGVQD (reference sequence).

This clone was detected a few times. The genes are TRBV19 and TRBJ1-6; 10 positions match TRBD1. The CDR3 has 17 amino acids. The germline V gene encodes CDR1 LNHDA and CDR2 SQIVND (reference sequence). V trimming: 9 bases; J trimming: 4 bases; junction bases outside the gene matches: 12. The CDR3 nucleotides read TGTGCCAGCTCTAATTTACGGACAGGGGGATATAATTCACCCCTCCACTTT. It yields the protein CASSNLRTGGYNSPLHF.

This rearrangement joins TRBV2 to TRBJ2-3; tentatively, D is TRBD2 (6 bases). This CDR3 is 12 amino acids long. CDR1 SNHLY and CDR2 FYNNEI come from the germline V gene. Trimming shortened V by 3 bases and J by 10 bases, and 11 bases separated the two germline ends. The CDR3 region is CASSDGGAAQYF. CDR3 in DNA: TGTGCCAGCAGTGACGGAGGGGCGGCGCAGTATTTT.